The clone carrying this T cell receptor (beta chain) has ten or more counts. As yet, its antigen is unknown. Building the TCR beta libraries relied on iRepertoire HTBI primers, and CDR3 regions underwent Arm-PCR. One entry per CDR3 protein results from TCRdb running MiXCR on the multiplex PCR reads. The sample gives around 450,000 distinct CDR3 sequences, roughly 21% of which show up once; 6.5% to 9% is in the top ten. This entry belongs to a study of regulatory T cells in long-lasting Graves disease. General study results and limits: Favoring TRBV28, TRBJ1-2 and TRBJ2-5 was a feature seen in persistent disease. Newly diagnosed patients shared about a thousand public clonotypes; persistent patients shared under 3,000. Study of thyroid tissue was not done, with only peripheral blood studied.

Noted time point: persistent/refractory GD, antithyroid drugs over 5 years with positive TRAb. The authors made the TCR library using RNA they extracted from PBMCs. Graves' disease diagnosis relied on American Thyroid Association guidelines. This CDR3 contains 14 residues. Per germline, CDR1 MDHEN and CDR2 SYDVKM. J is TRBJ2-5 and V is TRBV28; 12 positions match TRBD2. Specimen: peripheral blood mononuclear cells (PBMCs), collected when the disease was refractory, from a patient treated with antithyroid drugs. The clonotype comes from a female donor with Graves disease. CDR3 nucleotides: TGTTCTAGTCAACCGGGACTAGCGGGAGAGACCCAGTACTTC. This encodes CSSQPGLAGETQYF. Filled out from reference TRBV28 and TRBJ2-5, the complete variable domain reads DVKVTQSSRYLVKRTGEKVFLECVQDMDHENMFWYRQDPGLGLRLIYFSYDVKMKEKGDIPEGYSVSREKKERFSLILESASTNQTSMYLCSSQPGLAGETQYFGPGTRLLVL.